Listed below are T cell receptor beta chains from one sample, sequenced in a study of cytomegalovirus exposure and HLA in healthy donors. This table comes from immunoSEQ multiplex PCR, and its TCRdb copy is limited to in-frame clones, with some not included. The table records fewer than 250,000 clones, about 80% of them present only once. Sequencing was performed on PBMCs. The source of these receptors is a man between 18 and 29 years old in good health and CMV-seronegative. The CDR3 runs from the conserved cysteine through the conserved F or W. A D gene is named only where the DNA matches it firmly. Not all rows give a size; the values are once, few, many and, for expanded clones, a class.

d_gene | j_gene | abundance | v_gene | CDR3aa | CDR3nt
- | TRBJ1-1 | - | TRBV18 | CASSRNGGSNTEAFF | TGTGCCAGCTCCCGCAATGGGGGCTCGAACACTGAAGCTTTCTTT
- | TRBJ1-6 | - | TRBV27 | CASSLRSSYNSPLHF | TGTGCCAGCAGTTTGAGGAGCTCCTATAATTCACCCCTCCACTTT
- | TRBJ1-2 | - | TRBV6-5 | CASRSTGLGGYTF | TGTGCCAGCAGATCTACAGGTTTGGGCGGCTACACCTTC
- | TRBJ2-7 | - | TRBV2 | CASRDPNGDEQYF | TGTGCCTCCAGAGACCCAAACGGGGACGAGCAGTACTTC
- | TRBJ2-3 | - | TRBV18 | CASSPSLNNPDTQYF | TGTGCCAGCTCACCATCTTTGAACAATCCGGATACGCAGTATTTT
- | TRBJ2-7 | - | TRBV27 | CASSFMGDTGKYEQYF | TGTGCCAGCAGTTTCATGGGGGACACGGGAAAATACGAGCAGTACTTC
- | TRBJ1-5 | - | TRBV2 | CASRTGSKPNQPQHF | TGTGCCAGCCGAACCGGGTCAAAACCCAATCAGCCCCAGCATTTT
- | TRBJ1-1 | few | TRBV30 | CAWGRGTNTEAFF | TGTGCCTGGGGCCGGGGAACGAACACTGAAGCTTTCTTT
- | TRBJ2-7 | - | TRBV2 | CATLRKAEQYF | TGTGCCACCCTGAGGAAGGCCGAGCAGTACTTC
TRBD1 | TRBJ1-5 | - | TRBV30 | CAWSQGGNQPQHF | TGTGCCTGGAGTCAGGGGGGCAATCAGCCCCAGCATTTT
TRBD1 | TRBJ2-4 | - | TRBV5-4 | CASSLTGQGAAKNIQYF | TGTGCCAGCAGCTTGACGGGCCAGGGGGCCGCCAAAAACATTCAGTACTTC
TRBD2 | TRBJ2-1 | few | TRBV7-8 | CASSLIAALAEDNEQFF | TGTGCCAGCAGCTTAATAGCTGCGCTAGCGGAGGACAATGAGCAGTTCTTC
TRBD1 | TRBJ1-2 | - | TRBV28 | CASRPGQGAPGYTF | TGTGCCAGCAGACCGGGACAGGGGGCGCCTGGCTACACCTTC
- | TRBJ2-7 | - | TRBV29-1 | CSVDRAGGYEQYF | TGCAGCGTTGATCGGGCGGGTGGCTACGAGCAGTACTTC
TRBD1 | TRBJ2-7 | few | TRBV28 | CATTVQGAYEQYF | TGTGCCACCACAGTACAGGGGGCTTACGAGCAGTACTTC
- | TRBJ2-1 | - | TRBV6-5 | CASSYSGHLSYNEQFF | TGTGCCAGCAGTTACTCAGGACATTTAAGCTACAATGAGCAGTTCTTC
- | TRBJ1-2 | - | TRBV6-5 | CASSSRVNYGYTF | TGTGCCAGCAGTTCCCGGGTCAACTATGGCTACACCTTC
- | TRBJ2-5 | - | TRBV7-9 | CASSRTRLGETQYF | TGTGCCAGCAGCCGCACCCGACTTGGAGAGACCCAGTACTTC
- | TRBJ1-1 | - | TRBV30 | CAWSLDTNQFF | TGTGCCTGGAGTTTGGACACGAACCAATTCTTT
TRBD2 | TRBJ2-2 | - | TRBV4-1 | CASSPGVAGGPGELFF | TGCGCCAGCAGCCCCGGGGTAGCGGGAGGTCCCGGGGAGCTGTTTTTT
TRBD1 | TRBJ1-1 | - | TRBV30 | CAWSGGGSLSEAFF | TGTGCCTGGAGTGGAGGGGGCTCTCTCTCTGAAGCTTTCTTT
- | TRBJ1-2 | few | TRBV19 | CASREYNYGYTF | TGTGCCAGTAGAGAGTACAACTATGGCTACACCTTC
TRBD1 | TRBJ2-2 | - | TRBV2 | CASSEWTGHTGELFF | TGTGCCAGCAGTGAGTGGACAGGTCACACCGGGGAGCTGTTTTTT
- | TRBJ1-1 | - | TRBV11-2 | CASSLVQGYTEAFF | TGTGCCAGCAGCTTAGTACAGGGTTACACTGAAGCTTTCTTT
TRBD1 | TRBJ1-2 | once | TRBV5-4 | CASRTGGEGYTF | TGTGCCAGCAGGACAGGGGGCGAGGGCTACACCTTC
- | TRBJ2-3 | few | TRBV6-5 | CASSYQSSTDTQYF | TGTGCCAGCAGTTACCAGTCGAGCACAGATACGCAGTATTTT
- | TRBJ2-2 | - | TRBV5-1 | CASSLDITPGELFF | TGCGCCAGCAGCTTGGACATTACCCCCGGGGAGCTGTTTTTT
TRBD2 | TRBJ2-1 | - | TRBV10-3 | CAITRLAGDYNEQFF | TGTGCCATCACTAGACTAGCGGGAGATTACAATGAGCAGTTCTTC
TRBD1 | TRBJ1-1 | - | TRBV5-1 | CASSLANKITGDGEAFF | TGCGCCAGCAGCTTGGCCAATAAGATTACAGGGGATGGGGAAGCTTTCTTT
- | TRBJ1-1 | few | TRBV5-1 | CASSLSTGLAAFF | TGCGCCAGCAGCTTGTCAACAGGGTTGGCAGCTTTCTTT
- | TRBJ2-7 | - | TRBV7-7 | CASSSSATYEQYF | TGTGCTAGCAGCTCTAGCGCAACCTACGAGCAGTACTTC
TRBD1 | TRBJ2-7 | - | TRBV5-1 | CASSPDIRQGVREQYF | TGCGCCAGCAGCCCGGACATCAGACAGGGGGTGAGGGAGCAGTACTTC
- | TRBJ2-3 | - | TRBV6-5 | CASSYPSTDTQYF | TGTGCCAGCAGTTACCCGAGCACAGATACGCAGTATTTT
- | TRBJ2-1 | - | TRBV19 | CASRGGGTSSYNEQFF | TGTGCCAGTAGGGGAGGGGGGACGAGCTCCTACAATGAGCAGTTCTTC
- | TRBJ1-4 | few | TRBV6-6 | CASGLLEKLFF | TGTGCCAGCGGACTCCTGGAAAAACTGTTTTTT
- | TRBJ1-1 | - | TRBV4-2 | CASSQGGKTEAFF | TGTGCCAGCAGCCAAGGCGGGAAGACTGAAGCTTTCTTT
TRBD2 | TRBJ2-7 | - | TRBV10-3 | CAIKKGTSGNYEQYF | TGTGCCATCAAAAAAGGGACTAGCGGGAACTACGAGCAGTACTTC